This T cell receptor beta chain stems from a study of shared clonotypes between healthy human individuals. TCRdb's table, derived via immunoSEQ multiplex PCR, lists solely in-frame clones and lacks some. The repertoire holds about 490,000 clones, with approximately 84% as singletons. Germline V gene data show CDR1 as SGHVS and CDR2 as FQNEAQ. Trimming removed 0 bases at V and 12 bases at J, with 12 bases between. CDR3 size: 13 residues. The clonotype comes from a woman between 40 and 50 years old in good health. Some clones in this sample may be carry-over from other donors' samples. Sequencing used PBMCs. V gene TRBV7-8 combines with J gene TRBJ2-1; tentative D call: TRBD2 (5 bases). CDR3 sequence (DNA): TGTGCCAGCAGCTTAGCGCGGGCCAGCGGGCAGTTCTTC. Translation gives CASSLARASGQFF.